Presented here are 3 T cell receptor beta chains from one specimen sequenced in a study of cytomegalovirus exposure and HLA in healthy donors. 13 Jbeta primers and 60 Vbeta primers were used for the PCR. Libraries were prepared by immunoSEQ multiplex PCR; TCRdb keeps only in-frame clonotypes and omits some of them. The sample has fewer than 200,000 clones, 75% to 80% seen once; the top ten hold about 0.93%. Input material: PBMCs. These receptors all stem from a woman aged 45 to 65 in good health and CMV-seropositive.

The rearrangement links TRBV29-1 to TRBJ2-5, with TRBD1 as a possible D gene (6 bases). The CDR3 runs to 12 residues. V was clipped by 7 bases and J by 3 bases, with 12 bases between them. From germline, CDR1 is SQVTM and CDR2 ANQGSEA. CDR3 residues: CSGAQGKETQYF. CDR3 DNA sequence: TGCAGCGGGGCCCAGGGGAAAGAGACCCAGTACTTC.

The chain combines TRBV19 with TRBJ1-6, with D unresolved. CDR3 length equals 14 residues. Trimming removed 7 bases from V and 11 bases from J, with 18 bases in between. Germline CDR1 and CDR2: LNHDA and SQIVND (reference sequence). CDR3 coding DNA: TGTGCCAGTACCCTACCTGGAGGGAGGGCACCCCTCCACTTT. Translated, it gives CASTLPGGRAPLHF.

The chain combines TRBV2 with TRBJ2-3; D perhaps matches TRBD1 (6 bases). The CDR3 loop spans 14 amino acids. The V end lost 2 bases, the J end lost 1 base, and 7 bases lay between the germline ends. The germline V gene has CDR1 SNHLY and CDR2 FYNNEI. CDR3 in DNA: TGTGCCAGCAGTGAATCAGGGGGCACAGATACGCAGTATTTT. This gives the protein CASSESGGTDTQYF.